These T cell receptor beta chains were read from a single sample in a study of cytomegalovirus exposure and HLA in healthy donors. The repertoire was sequenced with immunoSEQ multiplex PCR; TCRdb's copy has only in-frame clones and lacks some. Of roughly 120,000 clones in the sample, over 60% were seen once. Sequencing was carried out using PBMCs. These receptors were taken from a man between 18 and 29 years old in good health and CMV-seropositive. CDR3s include the opening cysteine and the closing phenylalanine or tryptophan. D genes are given only for firm matches. A row's size may be missing; if present it is once, few, many or a size class.

D gene,V gene,J gene,clone size,CDR3 protein,CDR3 DNA
.,TRBV6-5,TRBJ1-5,.,CASSYRSSQPQHF,TGTGCCAGCAGTTACAGGTCTAGTCAGCCCCAGCATTTT
.,TRBV9,TRBJ2-2,.,CASSVQGSGGELFF,TGTGCCAGCAGCGTTCAGGGTTCGGGCGGGGAGCTGTTTTTT
TRBD1,TRBV7-9,TRBJ1-4,.,CASSLGVSGTDYNEKLFF,TGTGCCAGCAGCTTAGGCGTTTCCGGGACAGACTATAATGAAAAACTGTTTTTT
TRBD1,TRBV5-6,TRBJ1-1,few,CASSGTAYMNTEAFF,TGTGCCAGCAGTGGGACAGCCTACATGAACACTGAAGCTTTCTTT
.,TRBV6-1,TRBJ1-2,.,CASTIADGYTF,TGTGCCAGCACCATAGCTGATGGCTACACCTTC
.,TRBV6-5,TRBJ2-1,.,CASSYEGGLRNEQFF,TGTGCCAGCAGTTACGAGGGGGGGCTCCGGAATGAGCAGTTCTTC
TRBD2,TRBV28,TRBJ2-7,.,CASSLGGLAGEGEQYF,TGTGCCAGCAGTTTAGGTGGACTAGCGGGAGAAGGCGAGCAGTACTTC
.,TRBV18,TRBJ1-5,.,CASSPKREGGQPQHF,TGTGCCAGCTCACCCAAGAGGGAGGGGGGTCAGCCCCAGCATTTT
.,TRBV7-8,TRBJ1-4,.,CASSILNPPDEKLFF,TGTGCCAGCAGCATTTTAAACCCGCCGGATGAAAAACTGTTTTTT
.,TRBV7-2,TRBJ2-7,.,CASSPPDSRSSYEQYF,TGTGCCAGCAGCCCACCGGACAGCCGGAGCTCCTACGAGCAGTACTTC
.,TRBV7-3,TRBJ2-7,.,CASSLVFRAGEEQYF,TGTGCCAGCAGCTTAGTTTTCCGGGCAGGGGAAGAGCAGTACTTC
.,TRBV15,TRBJ1-4,.,CATSRETADNEKLFF,TGTGCCACCAGCAGAGAGACTGCGGATAATGAAAAACTGTTTTTT
.,TRBV5-6,TRBJ1-2,.,CASSLAGGTGYTF,TGTGCCAGCAGCTTGGCTGGGGGCACTGGCTACACCTTC
.,TRBV30,TRBJ1-4,.,CALTPVTNEKLFF,TGTGCCCTCACCCCAGTAACTAATGAAAAACTGTTTTTT
.,TRBV7-3,TRBJ1-1,.,CASSLLWGAEAFF,TGTGCCAGCAGCCTCCTATGGGGCGCGGAAGCTTTCTTT
TRBD1,TRBV2,TRBJ1-5,.,CASSEERGRTGPNQPQHF,TGTGCCAGCAGTGAAGAAAGAGGTAGGACAGGGCCTAATCAGCCCCAGCATTTT
.,TRBV29-1,TRBJ1-2,.,CSVETDSYGYTF,TGCAGCGTTGAAACTGACAGCTATGGCTACACCTTC
TRBD1,TRBV28,TRBJ2-7,.,CASSGTGSSYEQYF,TGTGCCAGCAGCGGGACAGGGAGCTCCTACGAGCAGTACTTC
TRBD1,TRBV4-1,TRBJ1-2,.,CASSQAPGTGGFGYTF,TGCGCCAGCAGCCAGGCCCCCGGGACAGGGGGTTTCGGCTACACCTTC
.,TRBV11-2,TRBJ2-7,once,CASSLSLGEGVGDEQYF,TGTGCCAGCAGCTTATCCCTTGGAGAGGGGGTTGGCGACGAGCAGTACTTC
.,TRBV4-2,TRBJ2-3,.,CASSQDVDLISTDTQYF,TGTGCCAGCAGCCAAGATGTGGACTTGATTAGCACAGATACGCAGTATTTT
.,TRBV14,TRBJ2-4,.,CASSQVRIGAKNIQYF,TGTGCCAGCAGCCAAGTTAGAATCGGAGCCAAAAACATTCAGTACTTC
.,TRBV20-1,TRBJ1-2,.,CSVDSYGYTF,TGCAGTGTAGACAGTTATGGCTACACCTTC
.,TRBV6-6,TRBJ1-1,.,CASSYVATREVFF,TGTGCCAGCAGTTACGTGGCCACCCGAGAGGTATTCTTT
.,TRBV5-4,TRBJ2-7,.,CASSLEVAGYYEQYF,TGTGCCAGCAGCTTGGAGGTCGCGGGGTACTACGAGCAGTACTTC
TRBD1,TRBV6-1,TRBJ1-3,.,CASRKDRASGNTIYF,TGTGCCAGCAGGAAGGACAGGGCGTCTGGAAACACCATATATTTT
.,TRBV10-2,TRBJ2-7,.,CASSEGDTKFSYEQYF,TGCGCCAGCAGTGAAGGGGACACCAAATTTTCCTACGAGCAGTACTTC
.,TRBV29-1,TRBJ2-7,.,CSVLKGISYEQYF,TGCAGCGTACTGAAGGGGATTTCCTACGAGCAGTACTTC
TRBD1,TRBV6-6,TRBJ2-5,few,CASRERTGSGQETQYF,TGTGCCAGCAGAGAACGGACAGGGTCGGGTCAGGAGACCCAGTACTTC